The present T cell receptor (beta chain) was sequenced within a study of CD8 T cells in ankylosing spondylitis. Findings and limits, study-wide: Earlier studies detected some motif variants in reactive arthritis synovial fluid and blood. Typical of ankylosing spondylitis blood, it appeared, was a TCR beta motif of roughly eight highly homologous variants. Researchers report that disease-linked clones proved CD8+ and relatively rare in peripheral blood.

Details on this clonotype: Its antigen is currently unknown.

Trimming at V came to 6 bases and at J to 6 bases, leaving 6 bases not matched to a gene. The germline V gene has CDR1 DFQATT and CDR2 SNEGSKA (reference sequence). CDR3 length equals 13 residues. The authors made TCR beta libraries by quantitative 5'-RACE with molecular barcodes. TCRdb recomputed calls from the 5' RACE reads with MiXCR, one row per CDR3 protein. The data hold over 700,000 distinct CDR3 sequences, with around 17% observed a single time. This receptor was identified in a male donor with ankylosing spondylitis. The chain recombines TRBV20-1 with TRBJ1-5; TRBD1 agrees at 9 bases. Sequencing input: blood, either unsorted or a sorted T cell fraction (not recorded which). As DNA, the CDR3 is TGCAGTGCGGGAGGGGGACAGGGTCAGCCCCAGCATTTT. This codes for CSAGGGQGQPQHF.